These 21 T cell receptor beta chains originate from one sample sequenced in a study of shared clonotypes between healthy human individuals. Data came from immunoSEQ multiplex PCR; TCRdb stores just in-frame clones and leaves some out. The top ten hold 24% of the sample, which has some 120,000 clones, over 65% seen once. The sample was memory CD8+ T cells sorted from blood. Subset denoted: CD45RO+ cells pooled with CCR7-negative TemRA cells. These receptors came from a woman under 40 in good health.

The chain combines TRBV27 with TRBJ2-2, with 7 bases that match TRBD1. The CDR3 covers 17 residues. J was trimmed by 2 bases and V by 6 bases; bases with no gene match: 12. Per germline, CDR1 MNHEY and CDR2 SMNVEV (reference sequence). The CDR3, as DNA: TGTGCCAGCAGCGGCAGGGGGAAACCCTTCAACACCGGGGAGCTGTTTTTT. Protein: CASSGRGKPFNTGELFF.

The genes are TRBV4-1 and TRBJ2-1; 7 nucleotides line up with TRBD2. The CDR3 consists of 15 residues. Germline V CDR1 and CDR2: MGHRA, YSYEKL. V shed 1 base and J 6 bases; nucleotides not matched to a gene: 6. The CDR3 region is CASSQARTRSNEQFF. As DNA, the CDR3 is TGCGCCAGCAGCCAAGCCAGGACTAGATCCAATGAGCAGTTCTTC.

This chain links TRBV7-9 with TRBJ2-1; tentatively, D is TRBD1 or TRBD2 (5 bases each). The germline CDR1 and CDR2 sequences are SEHNR and FQNEAQ (reference sequence). The CDR3 sequence is 16 residues long. Trimming left V 1 base short and J 4 bases short, with 14 bases between. In DNA, the CDR3 is TGTGCCAGCAGCTTAGGGGCCGGGACGGTATACAATGAGCAGTTCTTC. The encoded protein is CASSLGAGTVYNEQFF. Full variable domain (remainder filled in from reference TRBV7-9 and TRBJ2-1): DTGVSQNPRHKITKRGQNVTFRCDPISEHNRLYWYRQTLGQGPEFLTYFQNEAQLEKSRLLSDRFSAERPKGSFSTLEIQRTEQGDSAMYLCASSLGAGTVYNEQFFGPGTRLTVL.

The rearrangement links TRBV7-9 to TRBJ1-1; tentatively, D is TRBD1 (6 bases). The CDR3 is 17 amino acids. Trimming pared 1 base from V and 0 bases from J, leaving 15 bases between. Germline CDR1 is SEHNR and CDR2 is FQNEAQ (reference sequence). CDR3 region: CASSLDITGHMNTEAFF. The CDR3 DNA sequence: TGTGCCAGCAGCTTAGATATTACAGGGCACATGAACACTGAAGCTTTCTTT.

This clone appeared a few times. The chain is built from TRBV25-1 and TRBJ2-5; 9 bases are shared with TRBD2. The CDR3 runs to 16 residues. V shed 2 bases, J shed 2 bases, and the junction held 6 bases outside the gene matches. Germline V lookup: CDR1 MGHDK, CDR2 SYGVNS. The CDR3 spells CASSEGTSGGQETQYF. The CDR3 DNA reads TGTGCCAGCAGTGAAGGTACCAGCGGGGGGCAAGAGACCCAGTACTTC. Drawing the rest from reference TRBV25-1 and TRBJ2-5, the complete variable domain is EADIYQTPRYLVIGTGKKITLECSQTMGHDKMYWYQQDPGMELHLIHYSYGVNSTEKGDLSSESTVSRIRTEHFPLTLESARPSHTSQYLCASSEGTSGGQETQYFGPGTRLLVL.

The chain couples TRBV4-1 to TRBJ1-1; a weak D match, TRBD1 (5 bases). The V end was cut by 4 bases, the J end by 5 bases, with 14 bases between. CDR1 and CDR2 from the germline V gene are MGHRA and YSYEKL. This CDR3 is 14 amino acids long. CDR3: CASSRAGPRTEAFF. CDR3 bases: TGCGCCAGCAGCCGAGCGGGGCCGAGAACTGAAGCTTTCTTT.

V is TRBV5-1 and J is TRBJ2-1; perhaps TRBD2 as D (5 bases). CDR3 length: 15 residues. Trimming removed 3 bases from V and 2 bases from J, with 12 bases in between. The germline V gene encodes CDR1 SGHRS and CDR2 YFSETQ. CDR3 in DNA: TGCGCCAGCAGCTCGGACTCATCCGCCTACAATGAGCAGTTCTTC. The encoded protein is CASSSDSSAYNEQFF.

Ten or more counts support this clone. The chain uses TRBV4-2 and TRBJ2-5; 8 bases are a match to TRBD2. The CDR3 length is 14 residues. In germline, CDR1 is LGHNA, CDR2 YNFKEQ. V trimming: 5 bases; J trimming: 5 bases; junction bases outside the gene matches: 7. The CDR3 nucleotides are TGTGCCAGCAGCGTAAGCGGGAGTTTTGAGACCCAGTACTTC. Its protein is CASSVSGSFETQYF.

This clone was counted ten times or more. The genes are TRBV30 and TRBJ1-5, with D tentatively TRBD1 (6 bases). Between the trimmed V and J ends, which lost 3 bases and 2 bases, there was a span of 20 bases. Looked up from germline, CDR1 is GTSNPN and CDR2 is SVGIG (reference sequence). The CDR3 consists of 17 residues. In DNA form, the CDR3 reads TGTGCCTGGAGGGGGGGGCCTCCCTCCCTAGGCAATCAGCCCCAGCATTTT. Its translation is CAWRGGPPSLGNQPQHF.

There are many counts of this clone. V gene TRBV30 combines with J gene TRBJ1-1, with 9 bases fitting TRBD1. This CDR3 contains 14 residues. With 2 bases clipped from V and 10 bases from J, the junction kept 11 bases outside the gene matches. Germline loops: CDR1 GTSNPN, CDR2 SVGIG (reference sequence). DNA of the CDR3: TGTGCCTGGAGTCCACAGGGGGCCCTAGTTGGAGCTTTCTTT. The encoded protein is CAWSPQGALVGAFF. The complete variable domain, with remaining parts taken from reference TRBV30 and TRBJ1-1, reads SQTIHQWPATLVQPVGSPLSLECTVEGTSNPNLYWYRQAAGRGLQLLFYSVGIGQISSEVPQNLSASRPQDRQFILSSKKLLLSDSGFYLCAWSPQGALVGAFFGQGTRLTVV.

The chain uses TRBV27 and TRBJ2-3; 7 bases match TRBD2. This CDR3 is 14 amino acids long. After removal of 5 bases from V and 9 bases from J, the junction contained 11 bases not matched to a gene. Per germline, CDR1 MNHEY and CDR2 SMNVEV (reference sequence). As DNA, the CDR3 is TGTGCCAGCAGTCTACAGCGGTGGGGAGGGACGCAGTATTTT. It translates to CASSLQRWGGTQYF.

The rearrangement uses TRBV27 and TRBJ2-2; D is ambiguous. The germline V gene encodes CDR1 MNHEY and CDR2 SMNVEV (reference sequence). The V gene lost 6 bases and the J gene lost 5 bases, with 16 bases spanning the gap. This CDR3 spans 15 amino acids. CDR3 amino acids: CASSLGSPRTGELFF. The CDR3 bases are TGTGCCAGCAGCCTGGGGTCCCCGCGGACCGGGGAGCTGTTTTTT.

This clone was seen more than once but under ten times. The V call is TRBV20-1, the J call TRBJ1-1, with D perhaps TRBD1 (5 bases). This CDR3 region has 11 residues. The V end was cut by 2 bases, the J end by 11 bases, with 12 bases between. In germline, CDR1 is DFQATT, CDR2 SNEGSKA (reference sequence). The chain's CDR3 is CSARKSGKAFF. The DNA of the CDR3 is TGCAGTGCTAGAAAATCAGGGAAGGCTTTCTTT.

This clone was recorded a few times. V and J are TRBV19 and TRBJ2-5; 8 nucleotides agree with TRBD2. The DNA matches TRBJ2-7 better at its end, which makes the J call doubtful. CDR1 and CDR2 from the germline V gene are LNHDA and SQIVND (reference sequence). The CDR3 consists of 15 residues. DNA of the CDR3: TGTGCCAGTAGTATCTTCACTAGCGGAGGCTACGAGCAGTACTTC. It is translated as CASSIFTSGGYEQYF.

The CDR3 DNA reads as TGTGCCAGCAGCCAGACCCGGGCGGGAGGCTCAGATACGCAGTATTTT. It yields the protein CASSQTRAGGSDTQYF. This sequence joins TRBV4-2 and TRBJ2-3; 8 bases line up with TRBD2. V trimming: 3 bases; J trimming: 4 bases; junction bases outside the gene matches: 9. CDR1 is LGHNA and CDR2 is YNFKEQ in the germline V gene. The CDR3 totals 16 residues.

This chain uses TRBV5-4 with TRBJ2-5; a possible D gene is TRBD1 (6 bases). The CDR3 is 14 amino acids. Germline V gives CDR1 SGHNT, CDR2 YYREEE (reference sequence). Trimming cost V 3 bases and J 1 base, with 10 bases left between them. The CDR3 protein is CASSWDNFQETQYF. For the CDR3, the DNA is TGTGCCAGCAGCTGGGACAACTTCCAAGAGACCCAGTACTTC.

V and J are TRBV5-6 and TRBJ1-1; D is undetermined. In germline, CDR1 is SGHDT, CDR2 YYEEEE. The CDR3 extends over 15 amino acids. The V gene lost 0 bases and the J gene lost 4 bases, with 13 bases spanning the gap. Here the CDR3 reads CASSLARWGFTEAFF. Here the CDR3 DNA reads TGTGCCAGCAGCTTGGCCCGGTGGGGTTTCACTGAAGCTTTCTTT.

The rearrangement joins TRBV6-5 to TRBJ1-5; 7 nucleotides match TRBD1. Trimming took 5 bases from V and 1 from J; bases not matched to a gene: 5. Germline assignment: CDR1 MNHEY and CDR2 SVGAGI. This CDR3 spans 15 amino acids. The CDR3 here is CASSPQGLSNQPQHF. The CDR3 DNA follows: TGTGCCAGCAGTCCACAGGGGTTGAGCAATCAGCCCCAGCATTTT.

The chain couples TRBV19 to TRBJ2-6; tentatively, D is TRBD1 (5 bases). The germline gives CDR1 LNHDA, CDR2 SQIVND (reference sequence). V was shortened by 4 bases and J by 0 bases, with 13 bases between the two germline ends. The CDR3 runs 17 residues. CDR3 sequence reads: CASSRGRFYSGANVLTF. CDR3 sequence (DNA): TGTGCCAGTAGTAGGGGCAGGTTCTACTCTGGGGCCAACGTCCTGACTTTC.

A few counts support this clone. The V gene is TRBV7-9, the J gene TRBJ1-1, with D perhaps matching TRBD1 (5 bases). V lost 5 bases, J lost 10 bases, and 14 bases lay in between. The length of the CDR3 is 12 residues. CDR1 SEHNR and CDR2 FQNEAQ come from the germline V gene (reference sequence). CDR3 amino acids: CASSPGGVGAFF. The CDR3 region has the DNA TGTGCCAGCAGCCCCGGGGGAGTTGGAGCTTTCTTT.

At least ten counts were recorded for this clone. V is TRBV7-9 and J is TRBJ2-5, with 7 bases lining up with TRBD1. With V trimmed by 5 bases and J by 1 base, 10 bases remained unmatched. The CDR3 runs to 16 residues. In germline, CDR1 is SEHNR, CDR2 FQNEAQ (reference sequence). CDR3 sequence reads: CASSPRTGAFQETQYF. CDR3 nucleotides: TGTGCCAGCAGCCCGCGGACAGGAGCTTTCCAAGAGACCCAGTACTTC.